The T cell receptor (beta chain) under discussion was sequenced for a study of T cell responses to AZD1222 COVID-19 vaccine. The V gene's germline CDR1 is LGHDT and CDR2 YNNKEL (reference sequence). V was clipped by 3 bases and J by 6 bases; unmatched bases: 4. The CDR3 extends over 13 amino acids. Profiling relied on immunoSEQ multiplex PCR, and the TCRdb table lists in-frame clones only, not all of them. The sample lists about 25,000 clones, 80% to 90% seen once, with around a third in the top ten. This TCR was sampled from an adult who received the AZD1222 COVID-19 vaccine. The V gene is TRBV3-1 (or the pseudogene TRBV3-2), the J gene TRBJ2-7; TRBD2 matches at 8 bases. Sequencing was performed on peripheral blood, taken 28 days after the second AZD1222 dose. CDR3 loop: CASSQGLGREQYF. As DNA, the CDR3 is TGTGCCAGCAGCCAGGGACTAGGGCGCGAGCAGTACTTC.